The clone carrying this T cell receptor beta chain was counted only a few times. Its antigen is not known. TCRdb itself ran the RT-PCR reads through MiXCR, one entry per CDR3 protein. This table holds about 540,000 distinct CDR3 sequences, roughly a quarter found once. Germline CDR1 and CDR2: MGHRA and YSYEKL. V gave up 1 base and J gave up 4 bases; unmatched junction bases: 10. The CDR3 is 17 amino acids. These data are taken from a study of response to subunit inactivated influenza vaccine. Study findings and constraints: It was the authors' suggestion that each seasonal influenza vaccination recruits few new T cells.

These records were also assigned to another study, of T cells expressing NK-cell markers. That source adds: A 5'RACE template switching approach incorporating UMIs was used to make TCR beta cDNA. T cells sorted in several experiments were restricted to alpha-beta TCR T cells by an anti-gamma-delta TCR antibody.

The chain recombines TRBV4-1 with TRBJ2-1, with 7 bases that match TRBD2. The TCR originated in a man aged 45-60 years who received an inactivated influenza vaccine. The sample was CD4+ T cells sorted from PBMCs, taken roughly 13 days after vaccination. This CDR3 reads CASSQVRLRGIYNEQFF. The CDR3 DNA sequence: TGCGCCAGCAGCCAAGTCCGGTTGCGGGGGATTTACAATGAGCAGTTCTTC.